The clone carrying this T cell receptor beta chain came up many times. The antigen is not known. The sample is drawn from a study of regulatory T cells in long-lasting Graves disease. Findings and caveats of the study: Persistent Graves' patients showed less TCR diversity than newly diagnosed patients showed.

The CDR3 is 15 amino acids. CDR1 LGHDT and CDR2 YNNKEL come from the germline V gene (reference sequence). Losses at the gene ends were 3 bases for V and 4 bases for J; bases not matched to a gene: 5. Time point of the sample: newly diagnosed GD, antithyroid drugs for less than 3 months. RNA from PBMCs was the source of the TCR library. Graves' disease was diagnosed by American Thyroid Association guidelines. Relying on iRepertoire HTBI primers and Arm-PCR of CDR3 regions, the team built TCR beta libraries. TCRdb recomputed calls from the multiplex PCR reads with MiXCR, one row per CDR3 protein. The table includes 300,000 to 400,000 distinct CDR3 sequences, 16% detected once. These data also formed part of another study, on T cells in Graves' hyperthyroidism and ophthalmopathy. This second study says: The hyperthyroidism was newly diagnosed and had lasted under 2 months; the patients were aged 18 to 65. Using the HTBI primer set, a first-round RT-PCR was run on the TCR CDR3.

The receptor comes from a man aged 40-55 years with Graves disease. The chain joins TRBV3-1 to TRBJ2-1, with 8 positions matching TRBD1. The specimen comprised peripheral blood mononuclear cells (PBMCs), sampled at new diagnosis, from a patient treated with antithyroid drugs. CDR3 DNA sequence: TGTGCCAGCAGCCATCCAGGGGGCGTTTACAATGAGCAGTTCTTC. Translated: CASSHPGGVYNEQFF.